This T cell receptor (beta chain) was profiled in a study of blood T cell repertoires in COVID-19. About the research overall: The United States, Italy and Spain supplied acute and convalescent COVID-19 samples. The cDNA or gDNA used as material had been derived from T cells, B-cell-depleted T cells, or PBMCs.

As processed by the authors: By means of reference gene primer amplification, nucleated cell counts were estimated. Data came from immunoSEQ multiplex PCR; TCRdb stores just in-frame clones and leaves some out. That table gives V, J and clone size, and the DNA gave D and trimming. The sample holds 240,000 or so clones, around 90% seen once. Germline V lookup: CDR1 KGHSH, CDR2 LQKENI. The CDR3 totals 12 residues. With 2 bases removed from V and 6 bases from J, the gap between germline ends came to 6 bases. The rearrangement uses TRBV18 and TRBJ2-3; D ambiguous. Input material: peripheral blood. The TCR comes from a woman younger than 45 with acute or convalescent COVID-19. The CDR3 region is CASSPWSDTQYF. The CDR3 DNA follows: TGTGCCAGCTCACCATGGAGCGATACGCAGTATTTT.